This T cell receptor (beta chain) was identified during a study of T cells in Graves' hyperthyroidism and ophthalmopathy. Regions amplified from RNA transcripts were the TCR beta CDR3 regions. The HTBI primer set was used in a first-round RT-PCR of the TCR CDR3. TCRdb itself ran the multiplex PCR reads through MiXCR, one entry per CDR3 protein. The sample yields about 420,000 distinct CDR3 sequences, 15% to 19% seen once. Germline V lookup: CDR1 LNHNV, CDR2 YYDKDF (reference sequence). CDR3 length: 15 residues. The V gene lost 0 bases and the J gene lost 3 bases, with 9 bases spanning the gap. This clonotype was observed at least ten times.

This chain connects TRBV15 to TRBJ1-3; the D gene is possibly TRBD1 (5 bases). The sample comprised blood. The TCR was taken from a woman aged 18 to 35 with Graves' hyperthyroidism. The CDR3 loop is CATSRDVGVGNTIYF. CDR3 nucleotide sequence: TGTGCCACCAGCAGAGATGTGGGGGTTGGAAACACCATATATTTT.